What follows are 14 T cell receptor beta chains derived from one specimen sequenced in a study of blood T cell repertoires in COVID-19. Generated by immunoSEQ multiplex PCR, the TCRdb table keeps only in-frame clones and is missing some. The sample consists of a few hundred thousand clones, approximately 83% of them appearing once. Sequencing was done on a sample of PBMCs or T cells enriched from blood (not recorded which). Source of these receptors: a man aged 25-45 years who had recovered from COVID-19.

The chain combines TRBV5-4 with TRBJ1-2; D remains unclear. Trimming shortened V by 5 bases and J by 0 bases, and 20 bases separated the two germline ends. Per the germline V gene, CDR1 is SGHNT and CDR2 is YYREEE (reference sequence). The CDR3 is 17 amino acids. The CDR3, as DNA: TGTGCCAGCAGATCGGGTGCAGAGTATGTAGCTAACTATGGCTACACCTTC. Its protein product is CASRSGAEYVANYGYTF.

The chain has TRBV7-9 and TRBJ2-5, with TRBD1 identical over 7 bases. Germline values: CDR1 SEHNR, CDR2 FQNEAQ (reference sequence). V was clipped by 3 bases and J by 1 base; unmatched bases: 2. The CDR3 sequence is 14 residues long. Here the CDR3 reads CASSLGQTQETQYF. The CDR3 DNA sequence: TGTGCCAGCAGCTTGGGACAGACCCAAGAGACCCAGTACTTC.

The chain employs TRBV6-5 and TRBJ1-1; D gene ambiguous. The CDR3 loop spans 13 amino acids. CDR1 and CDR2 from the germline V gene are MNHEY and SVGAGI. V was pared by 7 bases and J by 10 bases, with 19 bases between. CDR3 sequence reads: CASKEGARLGAFF. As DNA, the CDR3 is TGTGCCAGCAAAGAAGGAGCACGCTTAGGAGCTTTCTTT.

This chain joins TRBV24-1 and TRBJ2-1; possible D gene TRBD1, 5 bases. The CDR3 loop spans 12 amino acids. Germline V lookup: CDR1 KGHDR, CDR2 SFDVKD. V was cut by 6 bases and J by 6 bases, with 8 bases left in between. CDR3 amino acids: CATSRGPNEQFF. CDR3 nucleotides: TGTGCCACCAGTAGGGGTCCCAATGAGCAGTTCTTC.

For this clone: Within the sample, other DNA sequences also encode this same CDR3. CDR3 in DNA: TGCAGTGCTAGTACAGACTATGGCTACACCTTC. Its translation: CSASTDYGYTF. The chain joins TRBV20-1 to TRBJ1-2; unclear D gene. Germline V lookup: CDR1 DFQATT, CDR2 SNEGSKA (reference sequence). V lost 3 bases and J lost 3, with 5 bases in between. CDR3 size: 11 residues.

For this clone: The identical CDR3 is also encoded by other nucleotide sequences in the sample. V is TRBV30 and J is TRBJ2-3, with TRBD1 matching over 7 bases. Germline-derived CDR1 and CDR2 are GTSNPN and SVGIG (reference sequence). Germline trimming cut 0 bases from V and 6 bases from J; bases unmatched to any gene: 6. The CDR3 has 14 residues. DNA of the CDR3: TGTGCCTGGAGTGTAGGGGGCGGTGGGGATACGCAGTATTTT. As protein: CAWSVGGGGDTQYF.

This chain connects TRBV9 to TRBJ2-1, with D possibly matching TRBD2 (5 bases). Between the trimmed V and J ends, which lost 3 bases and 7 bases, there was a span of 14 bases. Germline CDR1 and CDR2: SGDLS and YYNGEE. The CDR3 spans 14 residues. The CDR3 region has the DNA TGTGCCAGCAGCGGAGGGATGGCAGGAAATGAGCAGTTCTTC. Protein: CASSGGMAGNEQFF.

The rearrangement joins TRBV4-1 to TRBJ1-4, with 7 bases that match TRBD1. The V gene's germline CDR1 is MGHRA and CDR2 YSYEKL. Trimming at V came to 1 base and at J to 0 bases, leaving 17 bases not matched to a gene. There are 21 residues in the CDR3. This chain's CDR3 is CASSQGSPDRVGPSTNEKLFF. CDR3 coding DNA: TGCGCCAGCAGCCAAGGATCCCCAGACAGGGTCGGGCCTTCAACTAATGAAAAACTGTTTTTT.

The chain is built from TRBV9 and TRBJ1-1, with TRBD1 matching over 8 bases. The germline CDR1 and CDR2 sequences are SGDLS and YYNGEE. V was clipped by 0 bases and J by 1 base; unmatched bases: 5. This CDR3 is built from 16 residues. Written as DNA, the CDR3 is TGTGCCAGCAGCGTAGCACCAGGGGGCCCGAACACTGAAGCTTTCTTT. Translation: CASSVAPGGPNTEAFF.

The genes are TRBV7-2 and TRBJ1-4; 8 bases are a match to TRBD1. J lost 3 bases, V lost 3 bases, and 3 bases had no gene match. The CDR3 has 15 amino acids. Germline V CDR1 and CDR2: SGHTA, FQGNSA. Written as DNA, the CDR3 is TGTGCCAGCAGCTTGCAGGGGGCCCCTAATGAAAAACTGTTTTTT. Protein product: CASSLQGAPNEKLFF.

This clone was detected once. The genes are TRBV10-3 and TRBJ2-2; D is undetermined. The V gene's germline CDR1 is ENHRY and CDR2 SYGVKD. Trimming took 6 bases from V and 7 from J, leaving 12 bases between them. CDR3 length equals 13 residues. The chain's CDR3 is CAIRVSSFGELFF. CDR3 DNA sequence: TGTGCCATCAGGGTTAGTTCGTTCGGGGAGCTGTTTTTT.

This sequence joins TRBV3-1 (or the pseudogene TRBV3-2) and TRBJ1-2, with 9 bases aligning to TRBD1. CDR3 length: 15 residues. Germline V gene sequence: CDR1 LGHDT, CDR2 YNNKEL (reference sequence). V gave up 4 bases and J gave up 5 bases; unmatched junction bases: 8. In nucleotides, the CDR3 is TGTGCCAGCAGCCCGATGGGGACAGGGAAGTATGGCTACACCTTC. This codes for CASSPMGTGKYGYTF.

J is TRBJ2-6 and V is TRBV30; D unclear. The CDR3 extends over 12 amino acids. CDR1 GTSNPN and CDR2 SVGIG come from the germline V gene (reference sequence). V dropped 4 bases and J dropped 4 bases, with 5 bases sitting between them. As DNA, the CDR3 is TGTGCCTGGACGTCGGGGGCCAACGTCCTGACTTTC. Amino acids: CAWTSGANVLTF.

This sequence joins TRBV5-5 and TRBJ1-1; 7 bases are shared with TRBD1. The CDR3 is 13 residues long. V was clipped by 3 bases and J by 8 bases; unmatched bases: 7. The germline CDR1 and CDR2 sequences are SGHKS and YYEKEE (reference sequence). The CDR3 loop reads CASSYQAGQEAFF. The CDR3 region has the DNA TGTGCCAGCAGCTACCAGGCGGGACAGGAAGCTTTCTTT.